This record covers a single TCR beta chain. Its antigen remains unidentified. Germline assignment: CDR1 SNHLY and CDR2 FYNNEI. The length of the CDR3 is 13 residues. The V end was cut by 6 bases, the J end by 4 bases, with 12 bases between. The PCR contained 60 Vbeta and 13 Jbeta primers. The method was immunoSEQ multiplex PCR; TCRdb's version includes in-frame clones alone and lacks a portion of them. The sample records under 150,000 clones, 76% being singletons. This specimen belongs to a study of cytomegalovirus exposure and HLA in healthy donors. Overall study results and limits: A few V segments could not be told apart, such as TRBV6-2 and TRBV6-3, and were left out. A later analysis reportedly found that, within productive TCRs, an Asian-associated ancestry cluster had fewer N-insertions than the mean observed across the roughly 730 donors.

V and J are TRBV2 and TRBJ1-2, with D maybe TRBD1 (5 bases). The specimen was PBMCs. The receptor was derived from a woman in her thirties or forties in good health and CMV-seronegative. The CDR3: CASSATVLYGYTF. The CDR3 coding sequence is TGTGCCAGCAGCGCGACAGTCCTCTATGGCTACACCTTC.